This T cell receptor beta chain was documented in a study of vaccination and CD4 T cells after COVID-19. As for the study in general: Samples after vaccination came a median approximately 2.5 months past dose two, ranging 14 to 241.

Germline CDR1 reads MNHNS; CDR2 reads SASEGT. Trimming removed 6 bases from V and 2 bases from J, with 14 bases in between. The CDR3 runs to 15 residues. As to this clonotype: What it binds is not known.

Regarding treatment: approximately nine-day PBMC culture with coronavirus spike peptide pools or control peptides (ViraFEST assay). The study sequenced cultured CD4+ T cell DNA using the Oncomine TCR Beta short-read assay. TCRdb re-called the PCR reads through MiXCR, storing one row per CDR3 protein. The repertoire consists of tens of thousands of distinct CDR3 sequences, with 70% occurring once and the leading ten covering approximately 9%. The clonotype was recovered from a human donor who had recovered from COVID-19. The chain combines TRBV6-1 with TRBJ1-5; D is uncertain. The specimen was CD4+ T cells from blood, cultured in vitro. The CDR3 loop reads CASSWTAMGNQPQHF. The CDR3 bases are TGTGCCAGCAGCTGGACGGCGATGGGCAATCAGCCCCAGCATTTT.